These 19 T cell receptor beta chains were sequenced from one sample in a study of T cell repertoires in cytomegalovirus infection. Antigen specificity for these receptors is unknown. TCRdb called the reads again in MiXCR, with one record for every CDR3 protein. The profile shows around 770,000 distinct CDR3 sequences, under 35% of them singletons. The sample was cultured CD8+ T cells from PBMCs, taken from culture after CMV antigen stimulation. The receptors shown here come from a human donor in good health (CMV status not recorded). Some clones in this sample may be carry-over from other donors' samples.

The chain carries TRBV6-6 and TRBJ2-3; 8 bases map to TRBD2. This CDR3 is 17 amino acids long. In germline, CDR1 is MNHNY, CDR2 SVGAGI (reference sequence). The V and J ends lost 2 bases and 4 bases, in that order; junction bases with no gene match: 11. This CDR3 is CASSYASPAGAADTQYF. The CDR3 region has the DNA TGTGCCAGCAGTTACGCCTCTCCAGCGGGGGCCGCAGATACGCAGTATTTT.

This chain connects TRBV6-5 to TRBJ1-4; 8 nucleotides match TRBD1. Germline assignment: CDR1 MNHEY and CDR2 SVGAGI. The CDR3 sequence is 15 residues long. J was trimmed by 7 bases and V by 0 bases; bases with no gene match: 4. In DNA form, the CDR3 reads TGTGCCAGCAGTTACTCCCAGGGGGCGAGTGAAAAACTGTTTTTT. Protein: CASSYSQGASEKLFF.

This clonotype has a handful of counts. The rearrangement joins TRBV7-2 to TRBJ2-7, with TRBD1 identical over 8 bases. CDR1 is SGHTA, CDR2 FQGNSA, per germline. The CDR3 has 13 amino acids. The trim removed 5 bases at V and 4 bases at J, leaving 4 bases unmatched. The chain's CDR3 is CASSKGQGYEQYV. CDR3 sequence (DNA): TGTGCCAGCAGCAAAGGACAGGGTTACGAGCAGTACGTC.

This clonotype has only one observation. The chain links TRBV4-1 to TRBJ2-7; 7 nucleotides line up with TRBD1. V dropped 3 bases and J dropped 1; count of bases not matched to a gene: 9. This CDR3 is 16 amino acids long. Germline V gene data show CDR1 as MGHRA and CDR2 as YSYEKL. The CDR3 DNA follows: TGCGCCAGCAGCCACCTGTCCCTACAGGGGTCCTACGAGCAGTACTTC. As protein: CASSHLSLQGSYEQYF.

This chain connects TRBV19 to TRBJ1-5; D may be TRBD1 (5 bases). The CDR3 is made up of 15 amino acids. With 5 bases removed from V and 1 base from J, the gap between germline ends came to 12 bases. Germline lookup yields CDR1 LNHDA and CDR2 SQIVND (reference sequence). The CDR3 is CASSLREGSNQPQHF. The CDR3 region has the DNA TGTGCCAGTAGTCTCAGGGAGGGGAGCAATCAGCCCCAGCATTTT. Supplemented by reference TRBV19 and TRBJ1-5, the full variable domain reads DGGITQSPKYLFRKEGQNVTLSCEQNLNHDAMYWYRQDPGQGLRLIYYSQIVNDFQKGDIAEGYSVSREKKESFPLTVTSAQKNPTAFYLCASSLREGSNQPQHFGDGTRLSIL.

In its sample, this clonotype was seen a few times. The genes are TRBV28 and TRBJ1-2, with D unclear. There are 15 residues in the CDR3. The germline CDR1 and CDR2 sequences are MDHEN and SYDVKM. V was shortened by 5 bases and J by 2 bases, with 15 bases between the two germline ends. CDR3 sequence (DNA): TGTGCCAGCAGTCCGTCGCGGGCCCCAAACTATGGCTACACCTTC. This translates into CASSPSRAPNYGYTF.

The chain joins TRBV4-3 to TRBJ2-3; D could derive from TRBD1 or TRBD2 (5 bases each). V lost 2 bases, J lost 4 bases, and 10 bases lay in between. Per the germline V gene, CDR1 is LGHNA and CDR2 is YSLEER. The CDR3 is 14 amino acids. The CDR3 bases are TGCGCCAGCAGCCAATGGGACGTGGCAGATACGCAGTATTTT. Amino acids: CASSQWDVADTQYF.

In this sample, this clonotype turned up once. V and J are TRBV9 and TRBJ2-3; weak D call: TRBD1 (6 bases). Germline V gene sequence: CDR1 SGDLS, CDR2 YYNGEE. This CDR3 has 20 amino acids. Trimming pared 3 bases from V and 6 bases from J, leaving 32 bases between. CDR3 DNA sequence: TGTGCCAGCAGCGGAAGGCAGGTGTCCGGCAGGGGACATAGCAGGGATACGCAGTATTTT. Translation: CASSGRQVSGRGHSRDTQYF.

The gene calls are TRBV20-1 and TRBJ2-1; 11 bases agree with TRBD2. CDR3 size: 15 residues. The V gene end was trimmed by 1 base and the J gene end by 9 bases; junction bases not matched to a gene: 8. The germline V gene encodes CDR1 DFQATT and CDR2 SNEGSKA (reference sequence). CDR3 DNA: TGCAGTGCTAGAGTTGAACTAGCGGGAGATACTGAGCAGTTCTTC. This encodes CSARVELAGDTEQFF.

The CDR3 bases are TGTGCCAGCAGTTTGGTAGAGGCAGATACGCAGTATTTT. Translating gives CASSLVEADTQYF. V and J are TRBV27 and TRBJ2-3; D not resolved. The CDR3 covers 13 residues. CDR1 MNHEY and CDR2 SMNVEV come from the germline V gene (reference sequence). Trimming took off 3 bases at V and 4 bases at J, with 8 bases between the two ends.

Ten or more counts support this clonotype. The rearrangement joins TRBV4-3 to TRBJ2-3; possible D gene TRBD2, 7 bases. The germline V gene has CDR1 LGHNA and CDR2 YSLEER. Trimming shortened V by 4 bases and J by 3 bases, and 17 bases separated the two germline ends. The length of the CDR3 is 16 residues. In DNA, the CDR3 is TGCGCCAGCAGCCGATCGTGGGGGGGCCGAACAGATACGCAGTATTTT. Its protein product is CASSRSWGGRTDTQYF.

The gene calls are TRBV7-6 and TRBJ2-2, with a possible D match to TRBD1 (5 bases). Germline V gene sequence: CDR1 SGHVS, CDR2 FNYEAQ. V was clipped by 2 bases and J by 1 base, with 5 bases between them. The CDR3 has 14 residues. The CDR3 DNA follows: TGTGCCAGCAGCTTACAGGGGAACACCGGGGAGCTGTTTTTT. Translating it yields CASSLQGNTGELFF.

V gene TRBV5-5 combines with J gene TRBJ2-1, with a possible D match to TRBD1 (5 bases). Trimming left V 4 bases short and J 1 base short, with 18 bases between. The CDR3 consists of 17 residues. Looked up from germline, CDR1 is SGHKS and CDR2 is YYEKEE (reference sequence). The CDR3 DNA reads TGTGCCAGCAGCCGGGCCGTCGACAGCCGATCCTACAATGAGCAGTTCTTC. Protein: CASSRAVDSRSYNEQFF.

This chain links TRBV12-3 or TRBV12-4 with TRBJ2-5; D not resolved. Trimming removed 6 bases from V and 5 bases from J, with 13 bases in between. The CDR3 spans 13 residues. CDR3 loop: CASREETEETQYF. In DNA, the CDR3 is TGTGCCAGCAGAGAGGAGACGGAGGAGACCCAGTACTTC.

The chain is built from TRBV27 and TRBJ2-5; 9 nucleotides line up with TRBD2. The CDR3 has 15 residues. Germline V gene data show CDR1 as MNHEY and CDR2 as SMNVEV (reference sequence). J lost 4 bases, V lost 3 bases, and 6 bases had no gene match. CDR3 sequence reads: CASSFGLATLETQYF. For the CDR3, the DNA is TGTGCCAGCAGTTTCGGACTAGCGACCTTAGAGACCCAGTACTTC.

The rearrangement links TRBV18 to TRBJ2-3; 10 bases match TRBD2. The CDR3 totals 18 residues. The germline V gene has CDR1 KGHSH and CDR2 LQKENI. After removal of 3 bases from V and 2 bases from J, the junction contained 11 bases not matched to a gene. CDR3 amino acids: CASSPPAGAGGPTDTQYF. As DNA, the CDR3 is TGTGCCAGCTCACCTCCAGCGGGAGCGGGGGGGCCCACAGATACGCAGTATTTT.

This clonotype was seen at least ten times. The rearrangement links TRBV7-2 to TRBJ1-1, with a tentative D call TRBD1 (5 bases). Germline V CDR1 and CDR2: SGHTA, FQGNSA. V shed 5 bases and J shed 3 bases, with 22 bases lying between them. This CDR3 comprises 17 residues. The DNA of the CDR3 is TGTGCCAGCAGCCCCAATGGGGCAGGCGGCTGGGACACTGAAGCTTTCTTT. Protein product: CASSPNGAGGWDTEAFF.

This clonotype was picked up a small number of times. The chain has TRBV7-9 and TRBJ2-4, with 9 bases that match TRBD1. The CDR3 extends over 14 amino acids. The trim removed 5 bases at V and 7 bases at J, leaving 6 bases unmatched. Germline values: CDR1 SEHNR, CDR2 FQNEAQ (reference sequence). The CDR3 loop reads CASSPQGQGNIQYF. The CDR3, as DNA: TGTGCCAGCAGCCCCCAAGGACAGGGGAACATTCAGTACTTC.

The chain combines TRBV19 with TRBJ2-7, with D tentatively TRBD1 (6 bases). CDR1 is LNHDA, CDR2 SQIVND, per germline (reference sequence). There are 13 residues in the CDR3. V shed 10 bases and J shed 0 bases, with 13 bases lying between them. The chain's CDR3 is CATEGDNSYEQYF. The CDR3 nucleotides are TGTGCCACCGAGGGGGACAACTCCTACGAGCAGTACTTC.